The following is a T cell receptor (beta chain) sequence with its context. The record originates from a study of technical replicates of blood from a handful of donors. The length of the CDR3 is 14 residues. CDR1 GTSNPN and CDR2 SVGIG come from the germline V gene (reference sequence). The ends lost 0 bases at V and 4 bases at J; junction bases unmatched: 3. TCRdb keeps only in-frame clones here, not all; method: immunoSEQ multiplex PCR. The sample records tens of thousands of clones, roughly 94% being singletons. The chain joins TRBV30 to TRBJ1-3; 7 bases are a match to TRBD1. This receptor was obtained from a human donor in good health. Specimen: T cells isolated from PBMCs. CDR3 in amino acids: CAWSVTGQGNTIYF. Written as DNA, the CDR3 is TGTGCCTGGAGTGTAACGGGACAGGGAAACACCATATATTTT.